Described below is a single TCR beta chain sequence and its context. Its matching antigen is unknown. TCRdb derives one entry per CDR3 protein from the 5' RACE reads, leaving out DNA. The table lists about 460,000 distinct CDR3 sequences, with 1.4% in the top ten. The data derive from a study of T cells expressing NK-cell markers. General study results and limits: The study found dominant NKG2C+ clonotypes at roughly 1.0-7.5% of CD8+ T cells in roughly six donors.

CDR3 length equals 15 residues. Germline CDR1 and CDR2: SGHTA and FQGNSA. V and J are TRBV7-2 and TRBJ1-5; TCRdb names TRBD1, which stays unverified in the absence of DNA. This receptor was identified in a woman aged 45-60 years in good health. The sequencing sample was made of blood T cells: a sorted CD56 or NKG2C T cell subset, CD4+ or CD8+ T cells, or bulk PBMC T cells (not recorded which). The CDR3 is CASSYGGNSNQPQHF.